The TCR beta chain under discussion was sequenced for a study of response to subunit inactivated influenza vaccine (dated by TCRdb to between 2018 and 2020). For context, the study as a whole: The study used deep quantitative T cell receptor repertoire profiling to track responses to a trivalent subunit inactivated influenza vaccine. General conclusions and limits of the study: The authors proposed that each seasonal influenza vaccination may bring in only a limited number of new T cells.

The library was obtained by RT-PCR. The reads were generated on an Illumina HiSeq 2500. TCRdb reanalyzed the raw reads on its own, using fastp at Q25 for trimming and MiXCR for clone calling, and kept in-frame beta chains. Identical CDR3 protein sequences are pooled into one entry, listed with their most common genes and DNA. Present in this sample are fewer than 400,000 distinct CDR3 sequences, roughly 22% of which were seen just once. The ten largest clones capture approximately 10% of the sample. V and J are truncated by 1 base and 2 bases respectively, leaving an intervening sequence of 15 bases. For CDR1 and CDR2, the germline V gene lists MGHDK and SYGVNS. CDR3 length: 16 amino acids, cysteine to phenylalanine. Only the CDR3 DNA stays, 48 bases, in frame from base 1. As to this clonotype: Its antigen target is currently unknown. Base quality data are lacking; no much larger clone is found one base away.

This chain joins TRBV25-1 to TRBJ2-7, with no confident D gene call. The sequence came from a man aged 45 to 75 who received an inactivated influenza vaccine. Donor details come from another sample of the same person, matched by shared clones. This specimen was PBMCs from blood, taken less than 22 months after vaccination. The sequenced DNA is TGTGCCAGCAGTGAATCCCTCAGTAAACCTCCCTACGAGCAGTACTTC. Protein translation: CASSESLSKPPYEQYF.